This T cell receptor beta chain was captured by sequencing in a study of shared clonotypes between healthy human individuals. The test was conducted at deep level. It was around 320 ng DNA, 28,000 or so T cell genomes, that went into each replicate PCR of unsorted PBMC. Sequencing was performed with immunoSEQ multiplex PCR; in TCRdb, only in-frame clones are kept and a portion is missing. Among hundreds of thousands of clones, around 77% were seen once, and the ten largest hold more than 10%. Looked up from germline, CDR1 is SEHNR and CDR2 is FQNEAQ (reference sequence). This CDR3 is 13 amino acids long. Trimming left V 5 bases short and J 7 bases short, with 12 bases between. Recent vaccinations or acute infections were absent in the healthy HIV-negative adult donors.

The TCR sequence derives from a woman between 40 and 55 years old in good health. Some clones in this sample may be carry-over from other donors' samples. The V gene is TRBV7-9, the J gene TRBJ2-1; D is ambiguous. The sequencing sample was made of PBMCs. The CDR3 loop reads CASSSVAVNEQFF. The CDR3, as DNA: TGTGCCAGCAGCAGCGTAGCCGTGAATGAGCAGTTCTTC.